The clone carrying this T cell receptor beta chain was observed a handful of times. Antigen specificity is unknown. This sample is drawn from a study of T-cell memory formation after mild COVID-19. Turning to the study itself: TCR clusters showed largely donor specificity.

CDR1 and CDR2 (germline): ENHRY, SYGVKD. This CDR3 has 15 amino acids. Deletions cut 10 bases from V and 0 bases from J, with 15 bases between. Study-wide results and limits: Mostly located in CM and EM were contracting CD4+ clones, with contracting CD8+ clones located in EMRA.

TCRdb re-called the 5' RACE reads through MiXCR, storing one row per CDR3 protein. The profile shows some 290,000 distinct CDR3 sequences, roughly 16% of them singletons. This chain joins TRBV10-3 and TRBJ1-4, with a possible D match to TRBD1 (5 bases). The sequence was collected from a man between 18 and 29 years old who had mild COVID-19 (a few samples of this study predate the infection). Cell type and time point are not known. The specimen sequenced was PBMCs or a T cell subset sorted from them (not recorded which). CDR3 sequence (DNA): TGTGCCACCAAGACTGGGGGTGCAACTAATGAAAAACTGTTTTTT. Protein product: CATKTGGATNEKLFF.